Listed below are T cell receptor beta chains from one sample, sequenced in a study of CD8 T cells in ankylosing spondylitis. TCRdb reanalysed the 5' RACE reads using MiXCR and keeps one entry per CDR3 protein. Of a few hundred thousand distinct CDR3 sequences listed, about 22% are singletons. The sample was blood, either unsorted or a sorted T cell fraction (not recorded which). The receptors originated from a male donor with ankylosing spondylitis. Each CDR3 is given with its conserved first and last residue. The order of the fields is J gene, D gene, V gene, CDR3 protein. A D gene is named only where the DNA matches it firmly.

>TRBJ1-2|NA|TRBV2
CASDIQNYGYTF
>TRBJ1-4|NA|TRBV6-5
CASSYSGFGEKLFF
>TRBJ2-5|TRBD2|TRBV6-2/TRBV6-3
CASSTQRTSGRETQYF
>TRBJ2-2|TRBD2|TRBV27
CASRRGLAGPNTGELFF
>TRBJ2-7|TRBD2|TRBV29-1
CSAGLAGTLIYEQYF
>TRBJ2-3|NA|TRBV19
CASSTLTDTQYF
>TRBJ2-1|NA|TRBV7-3
CASSSGWANEQFF
>TRBJ2-7|NA|TRBV6-2/TRBV6-3
CASSYPENSRDEQYF
>TRBJ1-2|NA|TRBV5-1
CASSLEASPRGGYTF
>TRBJ2-1|NA|TRBV21-1
CASSKSVKGKTSGSYEQFF
>TRBJ2-5|NA|TRBV7-9
CASEIDRFQETQYF
>TRBJ2-7|TRBD2|TRBV11-2
CASSVRGLAGVGVSYEQYF
>TRBJ1-1|TRBD1|TRBV7-8
CASSSEQGWDTEAFF
>TRBJ1-2|NA|TRBV12-3/TRBV12-4
CASSLGTELYGYTF
>TRBJ2-6|NA|TRBV6-1
CASSRGTGANVLTF